This T cell receptor beta chain was identified in a study of early T cells in non-severe SARS-CoV-2 infection. MiXCR, applied by TCRdb to the 5' RACE reads, yields one record per CDR3 protein. The repertoire consists of tens of thousands of distinct CDR3 sequences, with under 15% occurring once and the leading ten covering 4.4%. Trimming took off 6 bases at V and 0 bases at J, with 12 bases between the two ends. There are 15 residues in the CDR3. Germline CDR1 reads SNHLY; CDR2 reads FYNNEI. The rearrangement uses TRBV2 and TRBJ1-3; no definite D call. The receptor's source is an adult who was a healthcare worker with PCR-confirmed SARS-CoV-2 infection or an uninfected control (not recorded which). The sample was whole blood. The DNA of the CDR3 is TGTGCCAGCAGGGGGTCAGGATACTCTGGAAACACCATATATTTT. Protein sequence: CASRGSGYSGNTIYF.